Reported below is one TCR beta chain. Its antigen is as yet unknown. The same CDR3 can be traced to other DNA sequences in this sample. The table came from immunoSEQ multiplex PCR; TCRdb's copy has only in-frame clones and leaves some out. The sample lists about 15,000 clones, 59% occurring once. Intraepithelial lymphocytes and lamina propria lymphocytes were released through processing of graft tissue. This record comes from a study of graft-versus-host responses after intestinal transplantation. Study information: The transplants performed in recipients were multivisceral, liver-intestinal, or isolated intestinal. Among the recipients, all got anti-thymocyte globulin induction and then tacrolimus and steroids for around three years.

CDR3 length: 14 amino acids. Germline V gene lookup returns CDR1 SGHRS and CDR2 YFSETQ. V dropped 0 bases and J dropped 1 base, with 7 bases sitting between them. Overall study findings and caveats: Recipient marrow contained GvH clones, some of which appeared first in ileum or blood. When patients had graft-donor T cell macrochimerism, their allografts held high graft-versus-host to host-versus-graft clonal ratios.

The genes are TRBV5-1 and TRBJ2-5, with a tentative D call TRBD1 (6 bases). The sample in question was ileum tissue, obtained 524 days after transplant. The receptor's source is a human patient who received an intestinal transplant, so some T cells may come from the graft donor. The CDR3 DNA follows: TGCGCCAGCAGCTTGGGGGGGCTCCAAGAGACCCAGTACTTC. Amino acids: CASSLGGLQETQYF.